The TCR beta chain described here comes from a study of regulatory T cells in long-lasting Graves disease. The wider study: The study enrolled newly diagnosed Graves' patients on antithyroid drugs under 3 months.

To make TCR beta libraries, researchers used iRepertoire HTBI primers and Arm-PCR of CDR3 regions. MiXCR, run by TCRdb on the multiplex PCR reads, gives a single entry per CDR3 protein. This sample has approximately 400,000 distinct CDR3 sequences; under 15% occur once, and the top ten carry 15% to 20%. Regarding time point: newly diagnosed GD, antithyroid drugs for less than 3 months. The TCR library was made from RNA extracted from PBMCs. This CDR3 has 15 residues. Losses at the gene ends were 5 bases for V and 10 bases for J; bases not matched to a gene: 13. The germline V gene has CDR1 KGHDR and CDR2 SFDVKD. This clonotype was counted a few times. These data also formed part of another study, on T cells in Graves' hyperthyroidism and ophthalmopathy.

Sequences were derived from peripheral blood mononuclear cells (PBMCs), sampled at new diagnosis, from a patient treated with antithyroid drugs. The chain couples TRBV24-1 to TRBJ2-1, with 7 bases that match TRBD1. The sequence came from a woman aged 30 to 39 with Graves disease. In DNA form, the CDR3 reads TGTGCCACCAGTGTAGCCGGGACAGCGCGTGAGGAGCAGTTCTTC. It translates to CATSVAGTAREEQFF.